Listed below are T cell receptor beta chains from one sample, sequenced in a study of cytomegalovirus exposure and HLA in healthy donors. Sequenced by immunoSEQ multiplex PCR; TCRdb stores in-frame clones only, minus some. The sample carries under 150,000 clones, around 86% recorded once. Source material: PBMCs. These receptors were collected from a woman between 25 and 40 years old in good health and CMV-seronegative. The CDR3 runs from the conserved cysteine through the conserved F or W. D genes are given only for firm matches. Where a row states a size, it is once, few, many or the class of an expanded clone; other rows omit it.

length	V	D	size	J	CDR3	DNA
15	TRBV19	-	few	TRBJ2-1	CASQPQGTDYNEQFF	TGTGCCAGCCAACCTCAGGGGACGGACTACAATGAGCAGTTCTTC
14	TRBV7-2	TRBD1	few	TRBJ1-5	CASNLDRLGGPQHF	TGTGCCAGCAACTTGGACAGGCTGGGGGGGCCCCAGCATTTT
18	TRBV7-7	TRBD2	-	TRBJ2-1	CASSPSYTRLAGAYEQFF	TGTGCTAGCAGCCCCAGCTACACGAGACTAGCGGGAGCCTATGAGCAGTTCTTC
13	TRBV14	-	-	TRBJ2-7	CASSQVWAGEQYF	TGTGCCAGCAGCCAAGTGTGGGCTGGCGAGCAGTACTTC
15	TRBV5-8	-	-	TRBJ2-3	CASSLGQTSTDTQYF	TGTGCCAGCAGCTTGGGGCAGACTAGCACAGATACGCAGTATTTT
12	TRBV6-5	TRBD2	-	TRBJ2-7	CAGNGGIYEQYF	TGTGCCGGCAACGGGGGGATCTACGAGCAGTACTTC
17	TRBV7-9	TRBD1	-	TRBJ2-3	CASSYRGQVTSTDTQYF	TGTGCCAGCAGCTACCGAGGACAGGTGACTAGCACAGATACGCAGTATTTT
14	TRBV2	TRBD1	-	TRBJ2-7	CASGLGQGGFEQYF	TGTGCCAGCGGGCTGGGACAGGGGGGGTTCGAGCAGTACTTC
16	TRBV15	-	few	TRBJ1-3	CATSRDLGLSGNTIYF	TGTGCCACCAGCAGAGATCTGGGGCTCTCTGGAAACACCATATATTTT
16	TRBV11-2	TRBD2	once	TRBJ2-2	CASSLGPSGTTGELFF	TGTGCCAGCAGCTTAGGGCCTAGCGGGACCACCGGGGAGCTGTTTTTT
16	TRBV15	TRBD2	-	TRBJ2-7	CATSNQLAGGSYEQYF	TGTGCCACCAGCAATCAGCTAGCGGGAGGATCCTACGAGCAGTACTTC
16	TRBV28	TRBD2	few	TRBJ2-1	CASRPDRTSGSYEQFF	TGTGCCAGCAGGCCCGATCGGACTAGCGGGAGCTATGAGCAGTTCTTC
15	TRBV29-1	TRBD1	-	TRBJ1-1	CSVTGPGTGASEAFF	TGCAGCGTGACCGGACCCGGGACAGGGGCATCTGAAGCTTTCTTT
12	TRBV28	-	-	TRBJ1-2	CASTRSNYGYTF	TGTGCCAGCACCCGGAGCAACTATGGCTACACCTTC
15	TRBV4-1	TRBD2	-	TRBJ2-7	CASSQEKGLADEQYF	TGCGCCAGCAGCCAAGAAAAGGGACTAGCGGATGAGCAGTACTTC
15	TRBV30	TRBD1	-	TRBJ1-5	CAWSPGQGGYQPQHF	TGTGCCTGGAGTCCGGGACAGGGGGGCTATCAGCCCCAGCATTTT
16	TRBV6-1	TRBD2	-	TRBJ2-1	CASSEAAGDGYNEQFF	TGTGCCAGCAGTGAAGCAGCGGGAGACGGGTACAATGAGCAGTTCTTC
15	TRBV11-2	-	-	TRBJ2-7	CASSSTRTRNYEQYF	TGTGCCAGCAGCTCCACTCGGACAAGGAACTACGAGCAGTACTTC
15	TRBV27	-	-	TRBJ2-7	CASSSQVGATYEQYF	TGTGCCAGCAGTTCCCAAGTGGGAGCCACCTACGAGCAGTACTTC
13	TRBV28	TRBD1	-	TRBJ1-1	CASSLLGQGEAFF	TGTGCCAGCAGTTTATTGGGACAGGGTGAAGCTTTCTTT
14	TRBV19	-	-	TRBJ2-6	CASTDQSGANVLTF	TGTGCCAGTACCGATCAGTCTGGGGCCAACGTCCTGACTTTC
18	TRBV7-8	TRBD1	-	TRBJ2-1	CASSFSPGTGYVYNEQFF	TGTGCCAGCAGCTTCAGTCCCGGGACAGGGTACGTCTACAATGAGCAGTTCTTC
16	TRBV19	-	-	TRBJ1-5	CASSIQLQGRNQPQHF	TGTGCCAGTAGTATACAACTACAGGGCCGCAATCAGCCCCAGCATTTT